This T cell receptor (beta chain) derives from a study of blood T cells in healthy people across ages. Next came a second PCR, run for about 6 to 12 cycles, which used a sample-barcoded 5' primer along with a J-beta primer mix. TCRdb fed the 5' RACE reads into MiXCR, producing one record per CDR3 protein. The table has roughly 410,000 distinct CDR3 sequences, 50% to 60% seen once. The CDR3 totals 14 residues. The V end lost 10 bases, the J end lost 0 bases, and 15 bases lay between the germline ends. Germline loops: CDR1 WNHNN, CDR2 SYGVQD (reference sequence). The specimen was blood. The TCR was taken from a man between 60 and 75 years old in good health. The J gene is TRBJ1-2, the V gene TRBV10-1; tentative D call: TRBD1 (6 bases). CDR3 residues: CAIGRDIANYGYTF. DNA of the CDR3: TGCGCCATCGGCCGGGACATAGCTAACTATGGCTACACCTTC.